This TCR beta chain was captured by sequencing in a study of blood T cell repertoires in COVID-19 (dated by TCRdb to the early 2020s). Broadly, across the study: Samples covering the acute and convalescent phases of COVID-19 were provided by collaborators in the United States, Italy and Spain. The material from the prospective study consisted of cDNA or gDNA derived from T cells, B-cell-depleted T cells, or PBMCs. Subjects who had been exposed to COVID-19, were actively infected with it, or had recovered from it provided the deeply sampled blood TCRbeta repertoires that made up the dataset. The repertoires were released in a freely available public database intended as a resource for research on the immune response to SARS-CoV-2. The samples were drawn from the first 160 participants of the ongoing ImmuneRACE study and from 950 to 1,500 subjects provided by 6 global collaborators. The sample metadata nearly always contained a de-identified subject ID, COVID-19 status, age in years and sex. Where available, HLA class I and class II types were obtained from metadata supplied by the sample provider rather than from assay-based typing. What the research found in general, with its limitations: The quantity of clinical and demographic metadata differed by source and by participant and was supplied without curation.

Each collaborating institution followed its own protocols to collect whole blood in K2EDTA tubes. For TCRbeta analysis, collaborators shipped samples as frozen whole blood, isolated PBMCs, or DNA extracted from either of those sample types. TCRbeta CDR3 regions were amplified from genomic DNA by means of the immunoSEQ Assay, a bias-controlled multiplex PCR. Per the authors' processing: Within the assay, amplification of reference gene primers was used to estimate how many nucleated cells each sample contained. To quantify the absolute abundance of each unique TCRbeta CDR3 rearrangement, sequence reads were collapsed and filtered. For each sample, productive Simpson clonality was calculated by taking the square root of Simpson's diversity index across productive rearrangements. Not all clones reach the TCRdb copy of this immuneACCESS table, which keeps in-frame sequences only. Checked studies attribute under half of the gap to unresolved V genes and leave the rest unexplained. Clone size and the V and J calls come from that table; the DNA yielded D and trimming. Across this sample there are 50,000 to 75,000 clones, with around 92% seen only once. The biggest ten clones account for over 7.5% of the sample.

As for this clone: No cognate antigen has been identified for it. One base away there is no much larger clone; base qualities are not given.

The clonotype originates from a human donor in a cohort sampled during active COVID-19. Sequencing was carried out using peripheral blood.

The CDR3 reads CASSVTENTEAFF. The nucleotide sequence reads as follows: TGTGCCAGCAGCGTGACAGAGAACACTGAAGCTTTCTTT. The sequence is built from TRBV9 and TRBJ1-1, with a weak D call of TRBD1 (5 bases match). The CDR3 runs 13 amino acids, cysteine and phenylalanine included. Kept here is only the CDR3 DNA, which spans 39 bases and is read in frame from base 1. CDR1 is given as SGDLS and CDR2 as YYNGEE, both from the germline V gene. V is pared back by 2 bases and J by 1 base, with 6 bases lying between the germline termini.